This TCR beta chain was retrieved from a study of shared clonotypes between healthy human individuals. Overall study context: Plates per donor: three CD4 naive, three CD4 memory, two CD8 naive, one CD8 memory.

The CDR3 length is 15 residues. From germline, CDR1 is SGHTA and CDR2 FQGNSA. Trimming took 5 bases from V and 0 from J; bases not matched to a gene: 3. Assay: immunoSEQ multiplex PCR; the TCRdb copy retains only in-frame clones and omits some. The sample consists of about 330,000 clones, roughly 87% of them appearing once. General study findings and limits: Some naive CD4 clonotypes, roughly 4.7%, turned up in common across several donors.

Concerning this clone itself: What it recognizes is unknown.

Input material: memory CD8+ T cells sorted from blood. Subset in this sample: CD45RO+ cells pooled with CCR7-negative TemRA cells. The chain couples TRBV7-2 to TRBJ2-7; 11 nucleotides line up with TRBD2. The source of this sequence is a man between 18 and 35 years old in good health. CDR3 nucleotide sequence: TGTGCCAGCAGCACTGGGACTAGCGGCTCCTACGAGCAGTACTTC. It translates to CASSTGTSGSYEQYF.